The subject of this entry is one T cell receptor (beta chain). TCRdb keeps only in-frame clones here, not all; method: immunoSEQ multiplex PCR. The sample carries about 64,000 clones, around 90% recorded once. CDR1 is GTSNPN, CDR2 SVGIG, per germline (reference sequence). The V gene lost 0 bases and the J gene lost 7 bases, with 7 bases spanning the gap. CDR3 length: 11 residues. This entry belongs to a study of T cell changes during pregnancy in multiple sclerosis. The chain employs TRBV30 and TRBJ2-7, with D unresolved. The specimen was peripheral blood, collected in the second trimester of pregnancy. This clonotype originated in a female donor in good health, enrolled as a control in a pregnancy study. Here the CDR3 DNA reads TGTGCCTGGAGTGTACTCGGGGAGCAGTACTTC. This sequence encodes CAWSVLGEQYF.